This T cell receptor (beta chain) appears in the sequencing data of a study of blood T cell repertoires in COVID-19. The repertoire was sequenced with immunoSEQ multiplex PCR; TCRdb's copy has only in-frame clones and lacks some. The top ten clones hold about 1.6% of a sample with more than 200,000 clones, under 90% of them seen once. Recruits, aged roughly 18 to 89 years, lived in around 24 US areas. The V end was cut by 5 bases, the J end by 5 bases, with 12 bases between. Germline CDR1 is SGHNT and CDR2 is YENEEA. The length of the CDR3 is 14 residues. The gene calls are TRBV11-3 and TRBJ2-2; D might be TRBD2 (6 bases). The sequenced sample consisted of PBMCs or T cells enriched from blood (not recorded which). The TCR sequence derives from a man aged 35 to 55 who had recovered from COVID-19. This CDR3 is CASSRRGFTGELFF. The DNA of the CDR3 is TGTGCCAGCAGCCGACGGGGGTTTACCGGGGAGCTGTTTTTT.